These T cell receptor beta chains were read from a single sample in a study of blood T cells in healthy people across ages. In TCRdb, the 5' RACE reads were re-called with MiXCR into one record per CDR3 protein. The sample has fewer than 800,000 distinct CDR3 sequences, 45% to 50% seen once; the top ten hold about a third. Sequencing used blood. The source of these receptors is a woman in her fifties or sixties in good health. The CDR3 runs from the conserved cysteine through the conserved F or W. The D gene is left open where the match is weak. Clone size is not always given. Where it is, it says once, few, many or a class for expanded clones.

D	size	V	J	DNA	CDR3
-	-	TRBV5-1	TRBJ2-5	TGCGCCAGCAGCTTTGCACTGGAGACCCAGTACTTC	CASSFALETQYF
-	few	TRBV7-2	TRBJ2-2	TGTGCCAGCATCCCTTCACTAAACACCGGGGAGCTGTTTTTT	CASIPSLNTGELFF
-	-	TRBV6-2/TRBV6-3	TRBJ2-5	TGTGCCAGCAGTTACACGGACAGACGAGAGACCCAGTACTTC	CASSYTDRRETQYF
-	-	TRBV29-1	TRBJ1-2	TGCAGCGTTGCGGTCAGCCTCCAAACCTATGGCTACACCTTC	CSVAVSLQTYGYTF
TRBD2	-	TRBV5-6	TRBJ2-1	TGTGCCAGCAGCTTGGTTCCTAGCGGGAATTACAATGAGCAGTTCTTC	CASSLVPSGNYNEQFF
TRBD2	few	TRBV7-2	TRBJ2-3	TGTGCCAGCAGCTCGGGACTAACCCTCAGAGATACGCAGTATTTT	CASSSGLTLRDTQYF
-	many	TRBV9	TRBJ2-3	TGTGCCAGCAGCTCCGGGGCAGCCAGCACAGATACGCAGTATTTT	CASSSGAASTDTQYF
-	-	TRBV20-1	TRBJ2-7	TGCAGTTACCGAGGCGGGAACCCCCCCTACGAGCAGTACTTC	CSYRGGNPPYEQYF
-	-	TRBV7-2	TRBJ2-1	TGTGCCAGCAGCTTATGGTGGAATGAGCAGTTCTTC	CASSLWWNEQFF
-	once	TRBV7-2	TRBJ2-5	TGTGCCAGCAGCGAATGGACTATCGGCTATTACAATGAGCAGTACTTC	CASSEWTIGYYNEQYF
-	-	TRBV20-1	TRBJ1-1	TGCAGTGCTAGCCCTGCAGGGGATCGTGGCACTGAAGCTTTCTTT	CSASPAGDRGTEAFF
TRBD2	few	TRBV9	TRBJ2-1	TGTGCCAGCAGCGTTCGACTAGCGGGAGCCTACAATGAGCAGTTCTTC	CASSVRLAGAYNEQFF
-	-	TRBV11-2	TRBJ2-7	TGTGCCAGCAGCCCACTTAGTTCCTACGAGCAGTACTTC	CASSPLSSYEQYF
-	few	TRBV4-3	TRBJ2-5	TGCGCCAGCAGCCAAGATTGGGCGAGCAGTCAAGAGACCCAGTACTTC	CASSQDWASSQETQYF
-	few	TRBV5-6	TRBJ2-7	TGTGCCAGCAGCTTGGGTAGCGCTAACTACGAGCAGTACTTC	CASSLGSANYEQYF
TRBD1	-	TRBV6-1	TRBJ2-6	TGTGCCAGCCTCAGAGACAGGGGGGCCTCTGGGGCCAACGTCCTGACTTTC	CASLRDRGASGANVLTF
-	-	TRBV20-1	TRBJ1-1	TGCAGTGCTAGCCCCTTCGACAGGAATCATGAAGCTTTCTTT	CSASPFDRNHEAFF
-	-	TRBV15	TRBJ1-5	TGTGCCACCAGCAGAGCCATAGGCTATGGCAATCAGCCCCAGCATTTT	CATSRAIGYGNQPQHF
-	-	TRBV11-3	TRBJ2-3	TGTGCCAGCAGCTCCCTACAGGGACCCCCGCAGTATTTT	CASSSLQGPPQYF
-	-	TRBV7-3	TRBJ2-7	TGTGCCAGCAGTGAAGGGGGTCCTTCAAGCTCCTACAATGAGCAGTACTTC	CASSEGGPSSSYNEQYF
-	few	TRBV29-1	TRBJ2-3	TGCAGCGTCGGTCAGCCGAGCACAGATACGCAGTATTTT	CSVGQPSTDTQYF
TRBD1	few	TRBV4-2	TRBJ2-1	TGTGCCAGCAGCCGATCCCCCGGACAGGTTTACAATGAGCAGTTCTTC	CASSRSPGQVYNEQFF
-	few	TRBV29-1	TRBJ2-5	TGCAGCGTTGAAGCAGTGTACAATGAGCAGTACTTC	CSVEAVYNEQYF
TRBD1	-	TRBV7-8	TRBJ2-3	TGTGCCAGCAGCTACCGGGACAGGGATAGAGATACGCAGTATTTT	CASSYRDRDRDTQYF
-	-	TRBV5-1	TRBJ2-5	TGCGCCAGCAGCTTGACGGGGTCAGAGACCCAGTACTTC	CASSLTGSETQYF
-	few	TRBV25-1	TRBJ2-1	TGTGCCAGCAGCCGCTACGACAATGAGCAGTTCTTC	CASSRYDNEQFF
TRBD2	few	TRBV27	TRBJ2-1	TGTGCCAGCAGTTTCTTGCCTAGCGGGATACGCTACAATGAGCAGTTCTTC	CASSFLPSGIRYNEQFF
-	few	TRBV6-2/TRBV6-3	TRBJ2-4	TGTGCCAGCAGTTACGGCAGGGCTGTAAACATTCAGTACTTC	CASSYGRAVNIQYF
-	few	TRBV4-2	TRBJ2-1	TGTGCCAGCAGCCAAGACGTGGACGCCTACAATGAGCAGTTCTTC	CASSQDVDAYNEQFF
-	-	TRBV4-3	TRBJ1-4	TGCGCCAGCAGCCAAGATTTGTGGATGGTCAGAGCTAATGAAAAACTGTTTTTT	CASSQDLWMVRANEKLFF
-	-	TRBV6-2/TRBV6-3	TRBJ2-7	TGTGCCAGCAGTTGGAGACCCGGCCTAAGCGAGCAGTACTTC	CASSWRPGLSEQYF
TRBD2	-	TRBV20-1	TRBJ2-3	TGCAGTGCTAGGGGGCTAGCGGAAGAACGATCGAGCACAGATACGCAGTATTTT	CSARGLAEERSSTDTQYF
TRBD2	-	TRBV4-2	TRBJ2-3	TGTACCAGCAGCCCACGGACTAGCGGGAGTATCACAGATACGCAGTATTTT	CTSSPRTSGSITDTQYF
-	-	TRBV20-1	TRBJ2-7	TGCAGTGCTAGTCACTACAGAACTTACGAGCAGTACTTC	CSASHYRTYEQYF
-	-	TRBV5-1	TRBJ2-5	TGCGCCAGCAGCTGGGTTGGGGAAGAGACCCAGTACTTC	CASSWVGEETQYF
-	-	TRBV5-1	TRBJ2-7	TGCGCCAGCAGCCCAACGGGGTTACACGAGCAGTACTTC	CASSPTGLHEQYF
-	few	TRBV5-8	TRBJ2-3	TGTGCCAGCAGCTTGGTTGGCTACACAGATACGCAGTATTTT	CASSLVGYTDTQYF
-	-	TRBV6-2/TRBV6-3	TRBJ1-2	TGTGCCAGCGAGGGGGGAAACTATGGCTACACCTTC	CASEGGNYGYTF
-	-	TRBV4-2	TRBJ2-5	TGTGCCAGCAGCCAAGATACACAGGGTAGCTCCCAAGAGACCCAGTACTTC	CASSQDTQGSSQETQYF
-	-	TRBV29-1	TRBJ2-2	TGCAGCACAATCGGGGACACCGGGGAGCTGTTTTTT	CSTIGDTGELFF
-	many	TRBV7-2	TRBJ2-7	TGTGCCAGCAGCCTCACCAGAGCCGAGCAGTACTTC	CASSLTRAEQYF
TRBD1	-	TRBV24-1	TRBJ1-2	TGTGCCACCAGCCGGGACAGGGGATCCGGCTACACCTTC	CATSRDRGSGYTF
-	-	TRBV2	TRBJ1-6	TGTGCCAGCACCACAATTTCACCCCCCCACTTT	CASTTISPPHF
TRBD1	-	TRBV10-3	TRBJ1-5	TGTGCCTCGGGACAGGGGACTTATAGCAATCAGCCCCAGCATTTT	CASGQGTYSNQPQHF
TRBD2	few	TRBV7-2	TRBJ2-7	TGTGCCAGCAGCTGGACTAGCGGGAGCTCCTACAATGAGCAGTACTTC	CASSWTSGSSYNEQYF
TRBD2	-	TRBV10-3	TRBJ2-5	TGTGCCGCCCGGGGGGACCACGAGACCCAGTACTTC	CAARGDHETQYF
TRBD2	-	TRBV20-1	TRBJ2-3	TGCAGTGCTAGAGATCCGCGGGAGAGACTGGATACGCAGTATTTT	CSARDPRERLDTQYF
-	-	TRBV3-1	TRBJ1-2	TGTGCCAGCAGCCTCGGACGGAGCTCGGGGGGCTACACCTTC	CASSLGRSSGGYTF
-	-	TRBV12-3/TRBV12-4	TRBJ2-7	TGTGCCAGCAGTTTTCAGGGCTTGGGGGAGCAGTACTTC	CASSFQGLGEQYF
-	-	TRBV6-2/TRBV6-3	TRBJ2-5	TGTGCCAGCAGCCCTCGGTATGAGACCCAGTACTTC	CASSPRYETQYF
-	-	TRBV3-1	TRBJ2-7	TGTGCCAGCAGCCACGTAAGTGAGACCTACGAGCAGTACTTC	CASSHVSETYEQYF
TRBD1	-	TRBV7-2	TRBJ1-2	TGTGCCAGCAGCTTAAAAACAGGGGTCTATGGCTACACCTTC	CASSLKTGVYGYTF
TRBD1	-	TRBV7-2	TRBJ1-2	TGTGCCAGCATCTTGCAGGGGGCGAAAAGTGGCTACACCTTC	CASILQGAKSGYTF
-	once	TRBV12-3/TRBV12-4	TRBJ2-2	TGTGCCAGCAGTCGGACAGCCTCCGGCGGGGAGCTGTTTTTT	CASSRTASGGELFF
TRBD1	-	TRBV20-1	TRBJ1-4	TGCAGTGCCAGAGCCGGGACAGGGTATGAAAAACTGTTTTTT	CSARAGTGYEKLFF
-	-	TRBV18	TRBJ2-1	TGTGACAGCTCACAAGGGACTCCGGGCAAGGAGCAGTTCTTC	CDSSQGTPGKEQFF
-	-	TRBV15	TRBJ2-7	TGTGCCACCAGCAGAGTTGGGGACCTAGTCGAGCAGTACTTC	CATSRVGDLVEQYF
TRBD2	few	TRBV7-9	TRBJ2-1	TGTGCCAGCAGCCCCGCAGGACCTAGCGGGACCTACAATGAGCAGTTCTTC	CASSPAGPSGTYNEQFF
-	-	TRBV20-1	TRBJ2-3	TGCAGTGCGCACACGGGACTTAGCACAGATACGCAGTATTTT	CSAHTGLSTDTQYF